The clone carrying this TCR beta chain was counted a few times. The data were taken from a study of T-cell reconstitution after alpha-beta-depleted transplantation in children. A TCRbeta library incorporating unique molecular identifiers was prepared. TCRdb passed the PCR reads through MiXCR, listing each CDR3 protein once. The sample contains about 540,000 distinct CDR3 sequences, about 18% of which appear only once. CDR3 length: 12 amino acids. The germline V gene has CDR1 SQVTM and CDR2 ANQGSEA. Deletions cut 2 bases from V and 2 bases from J, with 7 bases between. The sample was PBMCs from the stem cell graft donor, taken from the stem cell graft. The clonotype originates from a human donor who donated a stem cell graft to a child with acute lymphoblastic leukemia. The chain is built from TRBV29-1 and TRBJ2-7; no reliable D call. The CDR3 reads CSVEISAYEQYF. The CDR3 DNA reads as TGCAGCGTTGAAATCTCAGCCTACGAGCAGTACTTC.